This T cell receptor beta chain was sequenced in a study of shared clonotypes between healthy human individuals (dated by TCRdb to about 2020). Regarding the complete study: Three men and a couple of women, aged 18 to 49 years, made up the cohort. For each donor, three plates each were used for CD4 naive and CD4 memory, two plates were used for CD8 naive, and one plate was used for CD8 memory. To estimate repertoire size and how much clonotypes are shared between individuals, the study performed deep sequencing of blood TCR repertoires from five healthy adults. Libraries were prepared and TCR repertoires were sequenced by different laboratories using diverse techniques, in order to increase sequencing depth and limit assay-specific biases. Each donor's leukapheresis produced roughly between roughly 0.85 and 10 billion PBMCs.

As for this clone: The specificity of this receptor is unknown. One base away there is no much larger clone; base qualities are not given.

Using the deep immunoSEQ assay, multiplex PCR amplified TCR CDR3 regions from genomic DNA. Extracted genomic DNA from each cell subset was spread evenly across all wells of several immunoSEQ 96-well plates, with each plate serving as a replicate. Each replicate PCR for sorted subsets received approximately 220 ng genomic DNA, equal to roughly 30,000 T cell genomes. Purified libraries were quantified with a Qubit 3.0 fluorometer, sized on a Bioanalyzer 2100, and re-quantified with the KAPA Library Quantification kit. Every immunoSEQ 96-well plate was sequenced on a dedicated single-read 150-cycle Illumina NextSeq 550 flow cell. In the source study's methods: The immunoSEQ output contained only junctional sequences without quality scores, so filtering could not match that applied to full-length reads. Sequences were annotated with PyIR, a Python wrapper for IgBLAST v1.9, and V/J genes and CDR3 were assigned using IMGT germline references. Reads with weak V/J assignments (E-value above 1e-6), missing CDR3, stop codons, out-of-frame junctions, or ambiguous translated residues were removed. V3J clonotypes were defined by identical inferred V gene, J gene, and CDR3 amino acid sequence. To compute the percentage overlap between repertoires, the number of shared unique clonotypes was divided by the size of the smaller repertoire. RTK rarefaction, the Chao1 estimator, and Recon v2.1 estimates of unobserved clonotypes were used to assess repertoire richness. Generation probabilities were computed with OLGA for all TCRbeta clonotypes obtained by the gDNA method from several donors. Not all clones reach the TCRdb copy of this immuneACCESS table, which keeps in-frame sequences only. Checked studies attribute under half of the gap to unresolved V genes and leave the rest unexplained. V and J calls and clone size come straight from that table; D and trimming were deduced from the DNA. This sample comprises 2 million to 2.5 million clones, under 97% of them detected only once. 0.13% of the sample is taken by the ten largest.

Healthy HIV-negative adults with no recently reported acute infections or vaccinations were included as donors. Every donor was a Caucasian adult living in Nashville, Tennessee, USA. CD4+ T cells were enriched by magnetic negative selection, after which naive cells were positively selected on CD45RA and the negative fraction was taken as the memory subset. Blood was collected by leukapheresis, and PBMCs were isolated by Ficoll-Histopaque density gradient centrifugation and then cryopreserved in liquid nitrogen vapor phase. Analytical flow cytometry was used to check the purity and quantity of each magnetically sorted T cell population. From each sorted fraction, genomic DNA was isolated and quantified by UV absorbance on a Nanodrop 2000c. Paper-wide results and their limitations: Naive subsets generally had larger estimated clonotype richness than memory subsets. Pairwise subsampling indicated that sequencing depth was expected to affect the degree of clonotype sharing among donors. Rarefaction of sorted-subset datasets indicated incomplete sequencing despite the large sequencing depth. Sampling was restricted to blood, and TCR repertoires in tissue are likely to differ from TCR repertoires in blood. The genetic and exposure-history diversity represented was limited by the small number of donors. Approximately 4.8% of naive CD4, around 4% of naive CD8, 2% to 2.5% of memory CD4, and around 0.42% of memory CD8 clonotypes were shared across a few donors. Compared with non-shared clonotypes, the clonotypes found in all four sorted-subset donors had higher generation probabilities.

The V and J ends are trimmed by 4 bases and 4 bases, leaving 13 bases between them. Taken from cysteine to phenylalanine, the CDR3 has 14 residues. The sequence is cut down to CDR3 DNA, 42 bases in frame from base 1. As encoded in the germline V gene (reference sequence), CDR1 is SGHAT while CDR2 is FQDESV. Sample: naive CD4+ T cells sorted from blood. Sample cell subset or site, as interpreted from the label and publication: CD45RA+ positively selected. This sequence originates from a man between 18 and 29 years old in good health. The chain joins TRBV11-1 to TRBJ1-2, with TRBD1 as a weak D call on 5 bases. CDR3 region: CASSSRGLGYGYTF. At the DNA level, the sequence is TGTGCCAGCAGCTCGAGGGGTCTCGGCTATGGCTACACCTTC.